The sequence of this T cell receptor (beta chain) was determined in a study of cytomegalovirus exposure and HLA in healthy donors (dated by TCRdb to 2016 to 2017). Looking at the study overall: In an earlier analysis of approximately 500 of the donors, 276 Gb of sequence data and some 100 million unique TCR beta sequences from roughly 190 million T cells were reported. Approximately 300 gigabases of sequencing data and around 88 million unique TCR sequences made up an early release that covered approximately 700 HLA-typed donors. Of the 398 genotyped donors, 81% were placed in the genetic ancestry cluster associated with self-reported Caucasian donors. The study aimed to test whether signatures of past pathogen exposure could be identified by cataloging public T cell receptors. Using immunosequencing, the study profiled T cell repertoires from about 650 subjects and related those repertoires to cytomegalovirus serostatus. Besides the first cohort of hundreds of subjects, a separate validation cohort made up of 120 different subjects was used. High-throughput TCR immunosequencing, statistical association of individual TCRs with disease status, and machine learning were combined to predict cytomegalovirus infection status. A later analysis re-analyzed previously published TCR beta repertoires from hundreds of donors and added high-resolution HLA genotyping to study TCR occurrence patterns. The later analysis used no new phenotypic data to find candidate immune exposures, relying instead on TCR beta sequences and their occurrence across donors. In an earlier analysis of 500 to 650 of the donors, high-throughput TCR beta sequencing was used to judge whether each TCR beta V gene segment behaved as functional or pseudogenic. Alongside the repertoire data, information on donor age, sex, ethnicity and CMV serostatus was compiled. Genome-wide SNP genotypes for about 65% of the roughly 700 donors were used in a later genetic analysis, which treated that subset as a discovery cohort. Every discovery cohort repertoire had been produced on one sequencing platform. Both class I and class II loci were covered by HLA typing, at four-digit resolution. Typing coverage differed by locus: A, B, C, DRB1 and DQB1 were typed in roughly 629-630 donors, DQA1 in about 510, DPA1 in around 580, and DPB1 in 400 to 490. Several DR-DQ haplotypes were handled as single units for association and clustering, since linkage in the cohort was strong. On average, around 240,000 unique TCR beta nucleotide sequences were sequenced per donor among 300 to 500 genotyped donors of the cohort, with roughly a sixth of those sequences being non-productive. Findings and caveats that apply to the study as a whole: Compared with the roughly 670-donor mean, donors in an Asian-associated ancestry cluster had fewer N-insertions in productive TCRs, according to a later genetic analysis. The authors suggested that the approach could potentially be generalized to other disease states and immunological phenotypes. Only TCR beta chains were sequenced in this cohort, and the absence of alpha or paired-chain data limited detectable features. Correlated functional status among segregating V segments might reflect linkage disequilibrium, but an unknown experimental factor could not be ruled out. Some 16 rarely observed V segments, including chromosome 9 orphons, were excluded from the earlier analysis of some 590 of the donors because counts were too low. In a later analysis, the rate of TCR association differed among HLA loci, with DRB1 alleles having the most associated TCRs and HLA-C alleles having the fewest. Compared with equally common non-associated chains, HLA-associated TCR beta chains in a later analysis were more clonally expanded and had lower generation probabilities. The sequencing pipeline was judged likely to have produced a cluster of highly shared sequence variants as a technical artifact. Some IMGT-functional V segments, including TRBV6-2 and TRBV6-3, could not be distinguished by the 87-base-pair reads and were therefore excluded. At a false discovery rate of 0.05, a later analysis linked fewer than 20,000 TCR beta sequences to specific HLA alleles. In vitro tests confirmed that a few of the cytomegalovirus-associated TCR beta chains recognize cytomegalovirus antigens. Roughly uniform sequencing depth across donors was assumed in presence/absence analyses, although this assumption may not hold. A total of 150 or so TCR beta chains were listed by the study as associated with cytomegalovirus. While some public TCRs were present in many individuals, most TCR sequences turned up only very rarely across donors. For the cohort, immune exposure information was limited to CMV serostatus. According to a later analysis, parvovirus B19, influenza, CMV and Epstein-Barr virus appeared linked to several top co-occurrence clusters. A further reported finding was that TCR beta sequences accurately predicted the HLA-A and HLA-B alleles for most subjects in the first cohort. In an earlier analysis of 587 of the donors, most TCR beta V segments appeared in productive rearrangements about 87% or about 30% of the time, broadly matching IMGT annotations. A later analysis found that most CMV-associated TCR beta chains appeared HLA-restricted, with HLA associations seemingly driven largely by CMV exposure. Strong co-occurrence of HLA alleles, especially DR and DQ, made assigning TCR associations to individual alleles difficult. HLA typing was unavailable for some donors at each locus, so association tests used only the typed subset. In both the original and validation cohorts, the classifier was reported to diagnose cytomegalovirus status with high specificity and sensitivity. A later genetic analysis associated a missense DCLRE1C variant with V-gene and J-gene trimming of TCR beta chains, and an independent cohort replicated the association.

With regard to this clone: What this receptor recognizes is not known. Base qualities are not at hand, and no much larger clone is one base apart.

The library was prepared using the immunoSEQ multiplex PCR assay. The multiplex PCR relied on a mix of 60 forward primers for TCR Vbeta segments and 13 reverse primers for TCR Jbeta segments. The CDR3 region of rearranged TCR beta genes was amplified from genomic DNA by a multiplex PCR assay. The amplified TCR beta libraries were sequenced on the Illumina HiSeq System as 87-base-pair reads. As for the authors' bioinformatics: A later analysis tallied around 82 million unique TCR beta chains across the 660 or so repertoires, and some 12 million of those chains were shared by two or more donors. To remove PCR and sequencing errors, raw reads were error-corrected and collapsed into unique sequences using a nearest-neighbor algorithm that merged closely related sequences. Alignment of CDR3 sequences to IMGT reference sequences was used to assign V, D and J gene segments. For a sequence to be retained, a match of at least six nucleotides to both a V gene segment and a J gene segment was required. Rearrangements were classified as productive when the CDR3 lacked stop codons and remained in frame with V and J, and all other rearrangements were classified as non-productive. Following IMGT convention, CDR3 was defined as the stretch from the second conserved V-encoded cysteine to the conserved J-encoded phenylalanine. In an earlier analysis of 500 to 650 of the donors, sequences lacking an unambiguous match to a single V gene segment were excluded. An earlier analysis of approximately 590 of the donors called V segments functional above 56.7% productive rearrangements and segregating when the between-donor standard deviation exceeded 5%. A statistical classification framework was built for diagnosing cytomegalovirus status from the catalog of TCR beta chain sequences. A later analysis assigned V and J genes by comparing TCR nucleotide sequences with IMGT/GENE-DB human TR gene sequences. The TCRdist pipeline was used in a later analysis to assign CDR3 sequences and most-parsimonious VDJ recombination scenarios. A later analysis defined each TCR beta chain by its CDR3 amino acid sequence plus V-gene family, and excluded reads lacking a unique V-gene family. To address suspected cross-contamination and a sequencing artifact, a later analysis removed 592 highly shared, low-generation-probability nucleotide sequences. A later analysis calculated a clonal expansion index for each public chain from normalized within-repertoire ranks of inferred template counts. Generation probabilities in a later analysis came from a VDJ recombination model fitted to out-of-frame rearrangements, and those results were checked against IGoR. Hypergeometric tests were used in a later analysis to score TCR-TCR, TCR-HLA and TCR-CMV co-occurrence, with a repertoire-size bias correction applied to the TCR pairs. False discovery rates were estimated in a later analysis by permuting HLA or CMV assignments 20 times. In a later analysis, co-occurring TCRs were grouped with DBSCAN, and TCRdist sequence similarity was added when clustering was performed within HLA-allele-positive subsets. Repertoires with fewer than 30,000 or more than 120,000 public chains, plus five repertoires with anomalous nucleotide sharing, were excluded from co-occurrence clustering. TCRdb limited this immuneACCESS table to in-frame rearrangements with V and J called. A share of clones is missing; checked studies link under half to unresolved V genes, and the rest is unexplained. The DNA gave D and trimming, while V, J and clone size come from that table. Within this sample are 100,000 to 150,000 clones, with almost 85% of them counted one time only. The ten largest clones represent 1.5% of the sample.

Unmatched junction bases come to 3, with V trimmed by 4 bases and J by 4 bases. Reading the germline V gene (reference sequence) gives CDR1 SEHNR and CDR2 FQNEAQ. The CDR3 starts with the cysteine, ends with the phenylalanine, and has 13 residues. The entry retains the CDR3 DNA only, 39 bases that are in frame from base 1. The cohort consisted of some 670 healthy bone marrow donors. All cohort members were sampled while nominally healthy, although unrecorded immune exposures were likely present. The donor tested CMV seronegative and was one of the 352 seronegative cohort members. A peripheral blood sample was provided by each donor, and peripheral blood mononuclear cells were used for TCR beta sequencing. Genomic DNA was extracted from the blood cell samples with the Qiagen DNeasy Blood Extraction Kit.

This sequence uses TRBV7-9 and TRBJ1-2; 7 bases in the middle match TRBD1. The receptor was isolated from a woman under 30 in good health and CMV-seronegative. What was sequenced was PBMCs. The encoded CDR3 is CASSSQGLYGYTF. The sequenced DNA is TGTGCCAGCAGCTCACAGGGGCTCTATGGCTACACCTTC. When the CDR3 is completed using the reference TRBV7-9 and TRBJ1-2 genes on either side, the full variable domain is DTGVSQNPRHKITKRGQNVTFRCDPISEHNRLYWYRQTLGQGPEFLTYFQNEAQLEKSRLLSDRFSAERPKGSFSTLEIQRTEQGDSAMYLCASSSQGLYGYTFGSGTRLTVV.